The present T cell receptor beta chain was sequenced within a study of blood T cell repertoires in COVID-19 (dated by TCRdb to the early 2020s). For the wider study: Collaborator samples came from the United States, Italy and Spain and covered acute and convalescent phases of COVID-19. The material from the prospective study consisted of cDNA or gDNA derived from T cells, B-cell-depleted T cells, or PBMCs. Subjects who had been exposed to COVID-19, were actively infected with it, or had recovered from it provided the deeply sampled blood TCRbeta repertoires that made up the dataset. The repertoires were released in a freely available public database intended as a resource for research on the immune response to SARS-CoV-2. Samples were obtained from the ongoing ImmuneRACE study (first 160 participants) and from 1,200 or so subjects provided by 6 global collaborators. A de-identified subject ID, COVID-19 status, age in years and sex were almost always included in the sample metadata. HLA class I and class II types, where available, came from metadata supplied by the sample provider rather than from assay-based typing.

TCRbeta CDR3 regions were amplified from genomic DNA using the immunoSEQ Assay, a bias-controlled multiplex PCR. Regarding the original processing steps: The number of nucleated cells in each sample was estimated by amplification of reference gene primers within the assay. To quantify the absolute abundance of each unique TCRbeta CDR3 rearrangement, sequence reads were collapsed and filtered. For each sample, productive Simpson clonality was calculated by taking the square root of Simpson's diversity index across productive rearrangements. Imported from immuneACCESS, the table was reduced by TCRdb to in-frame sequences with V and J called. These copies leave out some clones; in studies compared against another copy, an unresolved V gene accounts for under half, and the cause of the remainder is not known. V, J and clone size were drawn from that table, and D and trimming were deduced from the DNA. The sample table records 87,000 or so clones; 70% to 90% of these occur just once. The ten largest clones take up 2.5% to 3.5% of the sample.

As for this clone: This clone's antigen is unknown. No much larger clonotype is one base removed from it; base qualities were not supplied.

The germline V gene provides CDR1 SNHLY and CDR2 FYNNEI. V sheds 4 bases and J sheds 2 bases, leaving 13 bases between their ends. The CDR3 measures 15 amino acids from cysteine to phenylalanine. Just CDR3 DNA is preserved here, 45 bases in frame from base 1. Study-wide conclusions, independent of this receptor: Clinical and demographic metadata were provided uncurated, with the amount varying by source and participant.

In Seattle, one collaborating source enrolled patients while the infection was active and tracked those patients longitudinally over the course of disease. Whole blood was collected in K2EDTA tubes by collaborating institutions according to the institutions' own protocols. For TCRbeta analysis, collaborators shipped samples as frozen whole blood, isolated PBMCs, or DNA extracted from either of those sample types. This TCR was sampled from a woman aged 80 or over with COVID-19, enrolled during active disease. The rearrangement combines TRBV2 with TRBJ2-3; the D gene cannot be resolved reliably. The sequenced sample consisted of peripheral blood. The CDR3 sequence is CASSAETRSTDTQYF. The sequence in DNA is TGTGCCAGCAGTGCCGAGACTCGGTCCACAGATACGCAGTATTTT.